The rows below give T cell receptor beta chains drawn from one sample of a study of cytomegalovirus exposure and HLA in healthy donors. Assay: immunoSEQ multiplex PCR; the TCRdb copy retains only in-frame clones and omits some. The sample shows more than 110,000 clones, 70% to 80% of them seen only once. Sequencing input: PBMCs. All receptors derive from a woman between 45 and 65 years old in good health and CMV-seronegative. CDR3s include the opening cysteine and the closing phenylalanine or tryptophan. A D gene is named only where the DNA matches it firmly. Clone size is given for some rows only: seen once, a few or many times, or a class if the clone is expanded.

v_gene: TRBV10-2; j_gene: TRBJ2-3; abundance: -; d_gene: TRBD2; CDR3aa: CASSVGTSGGPSTDTQYF; CDR3nt: TGCGCCAGCAGCGTAGGGACTAGCGGGGGGCCTAGCACAGATACGCAGTATTTT
v_gene: TRBV6-1; j_gene: TRBJ2-7; abundance: -; d_gene: -; CDR3aa: CASSEGEGGADEQYF; CDR3nt: TGTGCCAGCAGTGAAGGGGAAGGGGGGGCGGATGAGCAGTACTTC
v_gene: TRBV6-1; j_gene: TRBJ1-2; abundance: once; d_gene: TRBD1; CDR3aa: CASSEGNRGPGYTF; CDR3nt: TGTGCCAGCAGTGAAGGGAACAGGGGGCCTGGCTACACCTTC
v_gene: TRBV7-8; j_gene: TRBJ1-1; abundance: once; d_gene: TRBD1; CDR3aa: CASSPGQANTEAFF; CDR3nt: TGTGCCAGCAGCCCGGGACAGGCGAACACTGAAGCTTTCTTT
v_gene: TRBV7-9; j_gene: TRBJ1-2; abundance: -; d_gene: -; CDR3aa: CASSSNLRDGYTF; CDR3nt: TGTGCCAGCAGCTCGAACCTCAGGGATGGCTACACCTTC
v_gene: TRBV7-8; j_gene: TRBJ1-1; abundance: -; d_gene: -; CDR3aa: CASSTSRGSEAFF; CDR3nt: TGTGCCAGCAGCACATCTCGAGGATCTGAAGCTTTCTTT
v_gene: TRBV4-3; j_gene: TRBJ2-2; abundance: -; d_gene: TRBD2; CDR3aa: CASSQESRLAGTGELFF; CDR3nt: TGCGCCAGCAGCCAAGAAAGTAGGCTAGCGGGGACCGGGGAGCTGTTTTTT
v_gene: TRBV6-6; j_gene: TRBJ1-1; abundance: -; d_gene: -; CDR3aa: CASRIDRNTEAFF; CDR3nt: TGTGCCAGCAGAATCGACAGGAACACTGAAGCTTTCTTT
v_gene: TRBV7-7; j_gene: TRBJ2-2; abundance: -; d_gene: -; CDR3aa: CASSLAAQATGELFF; CDR3nt: TGTGCTAGCAGCTTAGCAGCCCAGGCCACCGGGGAGCTGTTTTTT
v_gene: TRBV6-5; j_gene: TRBJ1-2; abundance: -; d_gene: -; CDR3aa: CASSPLGSNGYTF; CDR3nt: TGTGCCAGCAGTCCGCTGGGGAGTAATGGCTACACCTTC